The T cell receptor beta chain under discussion was sequenced for a study of CD8+ T cells in alopecia areata. This clone occurred a few times. RNA extraction was followed by reverse transcription into cDNA, which acted as the sequencing template. Libraries were prepared by immunoSEQ multiplex PCR; TCRdb keeps only in-frame clonotypes and omits some of them. The table records 150,000 to 200,000 clones, 64% of them present only once. Treatment in this sample: oral pan-JAK inhibitor, 5-10 mg twice daily. The CDR3 is 15 amino acids. V lost 2 bases to trimming and J lost 8 bases, with 18 bases between them. CDR1 is MNHEY, CDR2 SMNVEV, per germline (reference sequence).

The starting material was CD4+ T cells sorted from blood, obtained at roughly week 49, from a patient treated with tofacitinib. The TCR originated in a human donor with alopecia areata. The chain has TRBV27 and TRBJ1-2; D remains unclear. The CDR3 sequence: CASSLRPDGLGGYTF. CDR3 DNA: TGTGCCAGCAGTTTACGTCCCGACGGTCTTGGGGGCTACACCTTC.